Shown below are 5 T cell receptor beta chains from a single sample sequenced in a study of OX40 agonist ivuxolimab in advanced cancers. The table came from immunoSEQ multiplex PCR; TCRdb's copy has only in-frame clones and leaves some out. The sample consists of 65,000 to 100,000 clones, roughly 88% of them appearing once. Specimen: CD4+ or CD8+ T cells sorted from blood, collected in a trial of the OX40 agonist ivuxolimab. Source of these receptors: an adult with an advanced solid tumor such as melanoma, head and neck, liver or kidney cancer.

This chain uses TRBV5-1 with TRBJ2-3, with 9 bases fitting TRBD2. Losses at the gene ends were 4 bases for V and 0 bases for J; bases not matched to a gene: 6. The CDR3 has 16 amino acids. Germline loops: CDR1 SGHRS, CDR2 YFSETQ. The CDR3 region is CASSTGTSRSTDTQYF. The CDR3 coding sequence is TGCGCCAGCAGCACTGGGACTAGCCGAAGCACAGATACGCAGTATTTT.

The rearrangement joins TRBV11-2 to TRBJ2-7; 9 nucleotides match TRBD1. V gave up 3 bases and J gave up 2 bases; unmatched junction bases: 5. In germline, CDR1 is SGHAT, CDR2 FQNNGV. The CDR3 runs 15 residues. Here the CDR3 reads CASSFATGGAYEQYF. DNA of the CDR3: TGTGCCAGCAGCTTCGCGACAGGGGGGGCCTACGAGCAGTACTTC.

This chain connects TRBV5-1 to TRBJ2-1; D ambiguous. The germline V gene encodes CDR1 SGHRS and CDR2 YFSETQ. With 1 base removed from V and 7 bases from J, the gap between germline ends came to 6 bases. This CDR3 contains 12 residues. CDR3 sequence reads: CASSLSRNEQFF. The CDR3 DNA reads as TGCGCCAGCAGCTTGTCCCGGAATGAGCAGTTCTTC. Full variable domain (missing parts from reference TRBV5-1 and TRBJ2-1): KAGVTQTPRYLIKTRGQQVTLSCSPISGHRSVSWYQQTPGQGLQFLFEYFSETQRNKGNFPGRFSGRQFSNSRSEMNVSTLELGDSALYLCASSLSRNEQFFGPGTRLTVL.

This clone was counted a single time. The chain carries TRBV19 and TRBJ1-2; 7 bases align to TRBD1. Germline CDR1 and CDR2: LNHDA and SQIVND (reference sequence). The length of the CDR3 is 12 residues. V dropped 6 bases and J dropped 8; count of bases not matched to a gene: 6. CDR3 sequence: CASSGQVGGYTF. DNA of the CDR3: TGTGCCAGTAGCGGACAGGTTGGGGGCTACACCTTC.

V gene TRBV6-5 combines with J gene TRBJ1-1; tentatively, D is TRBD1 (6 bases). This CDR3 region has 14 residues. Trimming stripped 8 bases from V and 1 base from J, with 14 bases between. Per the germline V gene, CDR1 is MNHEY and CDR2 is SVGAGI. The CDR3 nucleotides read TGTGCCAGCGGAACCTCGGGACAGAACACTGAAGCTTTCTTT. It is translated as CASGTSGQNTEAFF.